The sequence of this T cell receptor beta chain was determined in a study of blood T cell repertoires in COVID-19. Study details: Acute and convalescent COVID-19 specimens originated in the United States, Italy and Spain.

Germline lookup yields CDR1 MDHEN and CDR2 SYDVKM. Trimming removed 5 bases from V and 1 base from J, with 13 bases in between. CDR3 length: 15 amino acids. Sequenced by immunoSEQ multiplex PCR; TCRdb stores in-frame clones only, minus some. This table holds about 300,000 clones, about 85% found once. Ages ranged from roughly 18 to 100 years, with residence in fewer than 25 US areas. The sequence was obtained from a woman in her thirties who had been exposed to COVID-19. The chain carries TRBV28 and TRBJ2-3, with a tentative D call TRBD2 (5 bases). The material sequenced was PBMCs or T cells enriched from blood (not recorded which). As DNA, the CDR3 is TGTGCCAGCAGTCCCCCCTCGAGGGGCACAGATACGCAGTATTTT. Protein: CASSPPSRGTDTQYF.